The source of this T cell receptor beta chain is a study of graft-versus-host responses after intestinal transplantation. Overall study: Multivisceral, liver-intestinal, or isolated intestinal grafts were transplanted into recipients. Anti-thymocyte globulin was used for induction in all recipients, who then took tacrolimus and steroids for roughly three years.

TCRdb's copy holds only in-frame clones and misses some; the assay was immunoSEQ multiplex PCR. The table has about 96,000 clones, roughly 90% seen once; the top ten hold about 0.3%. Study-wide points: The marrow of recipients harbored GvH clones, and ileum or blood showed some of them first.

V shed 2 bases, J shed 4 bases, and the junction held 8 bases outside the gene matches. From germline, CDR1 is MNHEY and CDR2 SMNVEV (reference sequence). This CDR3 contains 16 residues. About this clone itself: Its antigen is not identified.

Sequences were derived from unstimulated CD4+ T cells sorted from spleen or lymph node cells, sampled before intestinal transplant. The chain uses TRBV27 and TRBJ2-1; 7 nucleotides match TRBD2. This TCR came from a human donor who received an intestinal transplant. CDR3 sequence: CASSLLGLEEYNEQFF. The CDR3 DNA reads TGTGCCAGCAGTTTACTAGGACTAGAAGAATACAATGAGCAGTTCTTC.